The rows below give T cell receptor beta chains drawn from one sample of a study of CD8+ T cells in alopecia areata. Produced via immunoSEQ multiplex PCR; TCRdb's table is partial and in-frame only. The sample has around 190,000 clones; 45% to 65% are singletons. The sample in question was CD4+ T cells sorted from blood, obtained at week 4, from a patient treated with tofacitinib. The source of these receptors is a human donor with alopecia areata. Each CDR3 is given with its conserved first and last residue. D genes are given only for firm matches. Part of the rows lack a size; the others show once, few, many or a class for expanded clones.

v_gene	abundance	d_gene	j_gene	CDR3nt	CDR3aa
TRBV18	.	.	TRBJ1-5	TGTGCCAGCTCACCAATGGACAATCAGCCCCAGCATTTT	CASSPMDNQPQHF
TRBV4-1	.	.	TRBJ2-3	TGCGCCAGCAGCCCCGGGTCCACAGATACGCAGTATTTT	CASSPGSTDTQYF
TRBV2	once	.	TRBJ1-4	TGTGCCAGCGGGGACGGCCTTGCCGAAAAACTGTTTTTT	CASGDGLAEKLFF
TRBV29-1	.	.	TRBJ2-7	TGCAGCGCCTCGACAGATCCATCCTACGAGCAGTACTTC	CSASTDPSYEQYF
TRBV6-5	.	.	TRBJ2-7	TGTGCCAGCAGTCAGGGCCAACACAACTACGAGCAGTACTTC	CASSQGQHNYEQYF
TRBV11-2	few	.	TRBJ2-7	TGTGCCAGCAGCTTAGAAAAGGCCGAGATCCACGAGCAGTACTTC	CASSLEKAEIHEQYF
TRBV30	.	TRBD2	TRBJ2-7	TGTGCCTGGAGCGCGGGACTACAAGACGAGCAGTACTTC	CAWSAGLQDEQYF
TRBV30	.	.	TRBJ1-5	TGTGCCTGGAGCGCCGGAGGGGATCAGCCCCAGCATTTT	CAWSAGGDQPQHF
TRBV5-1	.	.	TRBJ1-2	TGCGCCAGCAGCTTGGCAACAGGGAAGGACGGCTACACCTTC	CASSLATGKDGYTF
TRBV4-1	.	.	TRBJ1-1	TGCGCCAGCAGCCCAGGGCGAGGGCTGAACACTGAAGCTTTCTTT	CASSPGRGLNTEAFF
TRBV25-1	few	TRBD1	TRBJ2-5	TGTGCCAGCAGTGAATTAAACACCGCAGGGGGCCCGTGGGAGACCCAGTACTTC	CASSELNTAGGPWETQYF